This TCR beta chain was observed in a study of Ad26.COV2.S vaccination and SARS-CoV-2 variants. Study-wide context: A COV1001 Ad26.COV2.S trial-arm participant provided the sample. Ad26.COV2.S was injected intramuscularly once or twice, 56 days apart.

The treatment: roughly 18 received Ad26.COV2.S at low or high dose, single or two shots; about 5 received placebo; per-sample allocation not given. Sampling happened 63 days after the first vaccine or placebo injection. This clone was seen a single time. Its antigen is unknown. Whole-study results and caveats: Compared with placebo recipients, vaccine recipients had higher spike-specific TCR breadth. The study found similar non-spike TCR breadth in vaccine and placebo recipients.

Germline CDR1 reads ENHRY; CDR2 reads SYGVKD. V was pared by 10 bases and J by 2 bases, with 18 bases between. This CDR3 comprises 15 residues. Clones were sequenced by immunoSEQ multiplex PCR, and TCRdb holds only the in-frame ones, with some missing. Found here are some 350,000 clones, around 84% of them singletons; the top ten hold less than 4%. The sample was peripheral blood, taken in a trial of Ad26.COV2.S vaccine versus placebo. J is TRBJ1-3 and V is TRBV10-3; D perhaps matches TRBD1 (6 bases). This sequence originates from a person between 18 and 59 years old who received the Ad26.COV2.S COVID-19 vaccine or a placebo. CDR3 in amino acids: CATDSGERAGNTIYF. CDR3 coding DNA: TGTGCCACCGATTCAGGGGAACGGGCTGGAAACACCATATATTTT.